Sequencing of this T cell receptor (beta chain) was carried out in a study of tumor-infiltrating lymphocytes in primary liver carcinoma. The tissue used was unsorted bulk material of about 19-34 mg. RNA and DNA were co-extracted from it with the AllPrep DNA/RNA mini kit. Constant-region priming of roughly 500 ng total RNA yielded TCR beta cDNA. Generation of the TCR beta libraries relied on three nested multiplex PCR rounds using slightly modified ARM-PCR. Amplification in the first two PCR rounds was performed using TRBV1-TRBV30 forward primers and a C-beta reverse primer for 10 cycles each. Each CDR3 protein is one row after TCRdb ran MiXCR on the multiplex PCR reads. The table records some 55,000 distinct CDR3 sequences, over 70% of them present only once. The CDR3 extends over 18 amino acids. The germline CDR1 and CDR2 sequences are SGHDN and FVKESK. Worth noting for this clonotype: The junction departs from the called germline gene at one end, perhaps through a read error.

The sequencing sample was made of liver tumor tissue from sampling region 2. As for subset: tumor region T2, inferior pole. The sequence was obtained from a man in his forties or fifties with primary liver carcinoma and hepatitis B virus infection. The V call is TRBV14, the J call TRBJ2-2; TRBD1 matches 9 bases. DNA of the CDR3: TGTACCAGCAGCCGTGCCGGTTGGACAGGGGTTGGCACCGTGGAGCTGTTTTTT. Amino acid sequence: CTSSRAGWTGVGTVELFF.